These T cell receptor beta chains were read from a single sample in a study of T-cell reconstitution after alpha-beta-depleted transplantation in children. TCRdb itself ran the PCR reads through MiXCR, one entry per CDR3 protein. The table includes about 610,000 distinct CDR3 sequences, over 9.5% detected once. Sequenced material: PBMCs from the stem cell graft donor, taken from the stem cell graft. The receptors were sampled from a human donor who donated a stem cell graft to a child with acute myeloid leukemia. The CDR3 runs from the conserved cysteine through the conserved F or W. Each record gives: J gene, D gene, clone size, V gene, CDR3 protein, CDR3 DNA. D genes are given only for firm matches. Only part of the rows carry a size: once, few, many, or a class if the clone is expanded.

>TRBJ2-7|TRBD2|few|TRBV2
CAGSGGVLSYEQYF
TGTGCCGGAAGCGGGGGGGTCCTCTCCTACGAGCAGTACTTC
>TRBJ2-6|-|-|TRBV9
CASSVSSGANVLTF
TGTGCCAGCAGCGTGAGCTCTGGGGCCAACGTCCTGACTTTC
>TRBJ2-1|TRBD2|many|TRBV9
CASSVVAGPPNEQFF
TGTGCCAGCAGCGTAGTAGCGGGACCTCCGAATGAGCAGTTCTTC
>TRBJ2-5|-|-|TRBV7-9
CASSNPLETQYF
TGTGCCAGCAGCAACCCCCTGGAGACCCAGTACTTC
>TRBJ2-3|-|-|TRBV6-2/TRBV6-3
CASRPRDTLRETDTQYF
TGTGCCAGCAGACCTAGGGACACCCTTCGTGAGACAGATACGCAGTATTTT
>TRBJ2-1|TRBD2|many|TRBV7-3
CASRASGNEQFF
TGTGCCAGCAGGGCTAGCGGCAATGAGCAGTTCTTC
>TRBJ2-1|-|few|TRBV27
CASRRAGRAGNEQFF
TGTGCCAGCAGGCGAGCGGGCCGTGCGGGAAATGAGCAGTTCTTC
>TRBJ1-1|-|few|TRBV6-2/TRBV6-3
CASSPNQGIGAEAFF
TGTGCCAGCAGCCCTAACCAGGGGATCGGGGCTGAAGCTTTCTTT
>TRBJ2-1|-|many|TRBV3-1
CASSQARLAEQFF
TGTGCCAGCAGCCAGGCAAGGCTAGCGGAGCAGTTCTTC
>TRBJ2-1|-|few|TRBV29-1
CSVTGSSYNEQFF
TGCAGCGTGACAGGAAGCTCCTACAATGAGCAGTTCTTC
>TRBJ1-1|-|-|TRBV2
CASSVGGSRTEAFF
TGTGCCAGCAGTGTAGGGGGAAGTAGGACTGAAGCTTTCTTT
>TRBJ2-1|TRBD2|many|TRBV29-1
CSVDSGSGNEQFF
TGCAGCGTTGATAGCGGGAGTGGTAATGAGCAGTTCTTC
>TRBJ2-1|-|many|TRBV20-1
CSARDLLRQDNEQFF
TGCAGTGCTAGAGACCTTCTGCGGCAGGACAATGAGCAGTTCTTC
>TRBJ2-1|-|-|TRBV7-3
CASSPHGAESDEQFF
TGTGCCAGCAGCCCTCACGGGGCGGAGAGCGATGAGCAGTTCTTC
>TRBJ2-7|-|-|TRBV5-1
CASSLAQGGGEQYF
TGCGCCAGCAGCTTGGCGCAGGGTGGAGGCGAGCAGTACTTC
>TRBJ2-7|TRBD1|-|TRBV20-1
CSAEKDRGYEQYF
TGCAGTGCAGAAAAGGACAGGGGTTACGAGCAGTACTTC
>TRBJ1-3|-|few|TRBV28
CASSLSPRPGLSGLQAAIYF
TGTGCCAGCAGTTTATCACCGCGGCCGGGGTTGTCAGGCCTTCAAGCGGCTATATATTTT
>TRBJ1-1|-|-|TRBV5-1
CASSRSPGNTEAFF
TGCGCCAGCAGCCGCAGCCCGGGCAACACTGAAGCTTTCTTT
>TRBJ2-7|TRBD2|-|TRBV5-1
CASSLGERGEQYF
TGCGCCAGCAGCTTGGGCGAGCGGGGGGAGCAGTACTTC
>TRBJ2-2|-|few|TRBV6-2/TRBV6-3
CASRYAGNTGELFF
TGTGCCAGCAGGTATGCTGGTAACACCGGGGAGCTGTTTTTT
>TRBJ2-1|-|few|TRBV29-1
CSVPLAGWGDEQFF
TGCAGCGTCCCCCTTGCGGGATGGGGCGATGAGCAGTTCTTC
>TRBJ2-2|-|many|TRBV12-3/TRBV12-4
CASSFRGLTGELFF
TGTGCCAGCAGTTTCCGAGGACTGACCGGGGAGCTGTTTTTT
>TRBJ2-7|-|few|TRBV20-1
CSASQPRGSTYEQYF
TGCAGTGCTAGTCAACCGAGGGGGAGCACCTACGAGCAGTACTTC
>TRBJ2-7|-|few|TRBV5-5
CASSFQGGDYEQYF
TGTGCCAGCAGCTTTCAGGGGGGGGACTACGAGCAGTACTTC
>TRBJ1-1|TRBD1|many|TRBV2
CASSSGTAQEAFF
TGTGCCAGCAGCTCCGGGACAGCTCAGGAAGCTTTCTTT
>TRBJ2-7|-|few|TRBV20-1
CSALLGAREQYF
TGCAGTGCTTTGCTGGGGGCGAGGGAGCAGTACTTC
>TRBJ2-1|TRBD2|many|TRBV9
CASSVGAGGNEQFF
TGTGCCAGCAGCGTAGGTGCGGGAGGGAATGAGCAGTTCTTC
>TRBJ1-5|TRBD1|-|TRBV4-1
CASSQDADREDQPQHF
TGCGCCAGCAGCCAAGATGCGGACAGGGAGGATCAGCCCCAGCATTTT
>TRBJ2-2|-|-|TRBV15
CATQARGTGELFF
TGTGCCACCCAGGCCAGAGGTACCGGGGAGCTGTTTTTT
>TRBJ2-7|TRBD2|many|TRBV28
CASRPGTSGNSYEQYF
TGTGCCAGCAGGCCCGGGACTAGCGGGAACTCCTACGAGCAGTACTTC
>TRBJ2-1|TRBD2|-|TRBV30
CAWSISGSRNEQFF
TGTGCCTGGAGCATTAGCGGGAGTCGGAATGAGCAGTTCTTC
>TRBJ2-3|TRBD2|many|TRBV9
CASSNRAGVADTQYF
TGTGCCAGCAGCAATCGGGCGGGAGTAGCAGATACGCAGTATTTT
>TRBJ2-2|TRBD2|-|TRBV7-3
CASSSGTSRTGELFF
TGTGCCAGCAGCTCCGGGACTAGCCGGACCGGGGAGCTGTTTTTT
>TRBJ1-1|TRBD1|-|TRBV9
CASSVICPTGDNTEAFF
TGTGCCAGCAGCGTTATATGCCCGACAGGGGACAACACTGAAGCTTTCTTT
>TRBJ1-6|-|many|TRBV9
CASSVGALSDSPLHF
TGTGCCAGCAGCGTAGGGGCCCTCTCCGATTCACCCCTCCACTTT
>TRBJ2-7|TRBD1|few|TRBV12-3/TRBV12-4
CASSLRQGALYEQYF
TGTGCCAGCAGTTTGAGACAGGGGGCTTTGTACGAGCAGTACTTC
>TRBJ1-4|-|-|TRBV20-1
CSAREQEGKLFF
TGCAGTGCTAGAGAGCAAGAGGGCAAACTGTTTTTT
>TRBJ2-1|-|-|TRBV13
CASSSPTRYYNEQFF
TGTGCCAGCAGCTCCCCTACTAGGTACTACAATGAGCAGTTCTTC
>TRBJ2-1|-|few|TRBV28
CASSLVQGDYNEQFF
TGTGCCAGCAGTTTGGTGCAGGGAGATTACAATGAGCAGTTCTTC
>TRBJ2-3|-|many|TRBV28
CASSDPSRDTQYF
TGTGCCAGCAGTGACCCATCGAGAGATACGCAGTATTTT
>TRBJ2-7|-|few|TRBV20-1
CSARGRGPTYEQYF
TGCAGTGCTAGGGGCAGGGGCCCTACCTACGAGCAGTACTTC
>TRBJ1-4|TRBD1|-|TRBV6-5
CASSPGQVVPNEKLFF
TGTGCCAGCAGCCCGGGACAGGTCGTGCCCAATGAAAAACTGTTTTTT
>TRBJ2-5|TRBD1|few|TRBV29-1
CSVDPTGVRGTQYF
TGCAGCGTTGATCCGACAGGGGTTCGGGGGACCCAGTACTTC
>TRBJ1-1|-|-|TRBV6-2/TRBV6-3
CASSYLPGQSILNTEAFF
TGTGCCAGCAGTTACTTGCCCGGACAGAGTATATTGAACACTGAAGCTTTCTTT
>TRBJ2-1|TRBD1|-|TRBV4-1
CASSWTGSNEQFF
TGCGCCAGCAGCTGGACAGGGTCCAATGAGCAGTTCTTC
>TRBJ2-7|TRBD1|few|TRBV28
CATTATGAVYEQYF
TGTGCCACGACCGCGACAGGGGCAGTCTACGAGCAGTACTTC
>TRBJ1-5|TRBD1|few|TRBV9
CASSYGQGADQPQHF
TGTGCCAGCAGCTACGGACAGGGTGCAGATCAGCCCCAGCATTTT
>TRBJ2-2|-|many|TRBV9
CASSLPRSPETGELFF
TGTGCCAGCAGCCTACCTAGGAGCCCGGAGACCGGGGAGCTGTTTTTT
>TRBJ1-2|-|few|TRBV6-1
CASSKGGGWYGYTF
TGTGCCAGCAGCAAAGGAGGGGGGTGGTATGGCTACACCTTC
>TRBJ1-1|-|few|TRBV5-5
CASSSYGLISEAFF
TGTGCCAGCAGTTCTTATGGCCTCATCTCTGAAGCTTTCTTT
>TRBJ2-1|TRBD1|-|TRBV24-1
CATSDSYNRGIYNEQFF
TGTGCCACCAGTGATTCCTACAACAGGGGAATCTACAATGAGCAGTTCTTC
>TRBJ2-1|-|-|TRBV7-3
CASSIDRRLANEQFF
TGTGCCAGCAGCATAGACAGGAGACTAGCAAATGAGCAGTTCTTC
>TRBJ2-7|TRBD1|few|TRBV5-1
CASSLAGQGPYEQYF
TGCGCCAGCAGCTTGGCCGGACAGGGCCCCTACGAGCAGTACTTC
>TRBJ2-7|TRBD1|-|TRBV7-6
CASSKRQGEQYF
TGTGCCAGCAGCAAGCGACAGGGCGAGCAGTACTTC
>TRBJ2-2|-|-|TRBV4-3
CASSQAGYANTGELFF
TGCGCCAGCAGCCAAGCAGGGTACGCGAACACCGGGGAGCTGTTTTTT